The sequence of this T cell receptor (beta chain) was determined in a study of blood T cell repertoires in COVID-19. The CDR3 has 13 residues. Germline CDR1 and CDR2: GTSNPN and SVGIG (reference sequence). V was clipped by 2 bases and J by 7 bases, with 14 bases between them. The repertoire was sequenced with immunoSEQ multiplex PCR; TCRdb's copy has only in-frame clones and lacks some. There are about 200,000 clones in the sample; more than 60% occur only once, and roughly 12% lies in the top ten. The sequence was collected from a man aged 45-65 years who had recovered from COVID-19. The chain links TRBV30 to TRBJ1-2; D unresolved. The sequencing input was peripheral blood. The CDR3 DNA is TGTGCCTGGAGTCTCACGGAACGGGGTGGCTACACCTTC. This encodes CAWSLTERGGYTF.